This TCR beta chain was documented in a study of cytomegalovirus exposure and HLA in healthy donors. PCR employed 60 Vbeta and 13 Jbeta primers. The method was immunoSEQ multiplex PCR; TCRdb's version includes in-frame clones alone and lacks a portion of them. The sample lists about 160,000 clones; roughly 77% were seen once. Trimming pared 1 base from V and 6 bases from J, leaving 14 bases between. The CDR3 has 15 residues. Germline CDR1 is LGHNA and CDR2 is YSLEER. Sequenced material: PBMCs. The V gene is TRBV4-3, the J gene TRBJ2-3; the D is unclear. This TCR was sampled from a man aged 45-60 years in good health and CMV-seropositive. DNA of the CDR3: TGCGCCAGCAGCCAAGCCGCCCAACCCCGGGATACGCAGTATTTT. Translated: CASSQAAQPRDTQYF.